A selection of T cell receptor beta chains follows, all from one sample in a study of T cell responses to AZD1222 COVID-19 vaccine. Measured with immunoSEQ multiplex PCR; TCRdb has only the in-frame clones, and not every one. The top ten clones hold roughly 3.7% of a sample with some 130,000 clones, approximately 90% of them seen once. The sample consisted of peripheral blood, taken on day 0 of AZD1222 vaccination. These receptors all come from an adult in good health. The CDR3 runs from the conserved cysteine through the conserved F or W. A D gene is named only where the DNA matches it firmly. The size of a clone is reported for some rows only, either as once, few or many, or as a class for expanded clones.

clone size	J gene	V gene	D gene	CDR3 length	CDR3 DNA	CDR3 protein
NA	TRBJ1-2	TRBV2	NA	11	TGTGCCAGCGCTCCGAACTATGGCTACACCTTC	CASAPNYGYTF
NA	TRBJ2-3	TRBV7-2	NA	16	TGTGCCAGCAGCTCCCGAGGGGGGATAAGCACAGATACGCAGTATTTT	CASSSRGGISTDTQYF
once	TRBJ2-6	TRBV10-3	NA	18	TGTGCCATCCGCGGCGGGGGAGGGGGCACGGGTGGGGCCAACGTCCTGACTTTC	CAIRGGGGGTGGANVLTF
NA	TRBJ2-3	TRBV9	NA	13	TGTGCCAGCAGCGTTCTTAGGGGGGATACGCAGTATTTT	CASSVLRGDTQYF
NA	TRBJ1-2	TRBV6-2/TRBV6-3	NA	17	TGTGCCAGCAGTTACATCGGTCCAGCAGGTGCTGTTTTTGGCTACACCTTC	CASSYIGPAGAVFGYTF
NA	TRBJ2-7	TRBV4-3	TRBD2	13	TGCGCCAGCAGCCCAAGCGGGAGCTACGAGCAGTACTTC	CASSPSGSYEQYF
NA	TRBJ2-5	TRBV20-1	TRBD2	11	TGCAGTGCGGGGAGGGGAGAGACCCAGTACTTC	CSAGRGETQYF
NA	TRBJ1-1	TRBV7-2	NA	12	TGTGCCAGCAGCCGGATGAGGGCGAGGGCTTTCTTT	CASSRMRARAFF
NA	TRBJ2-7	TRBV14	NA	15	TGTGCCAGCAGCCTCCCAGGCTTGGGGAGTGGGGAGCAGTACTTC	CASSLPGLGSGEQYF
NA	TRBJ2-7	TRBV27	TRBD2	15	TGTACCAGCAGTCTAGGACTAGCGGTCTCCTACGAGCAGTACTTC	CTSSLGLAVSYEQYF
NA	TRBJ2-1	TRBV2	NA	13	TGTGCCAGCAGTGAAAGGGTACTGAATGAGCAGTTCTTC	CASSERVLNEQFF
NA	TRBJ2-5	TRBV7-7	NA	13	TGTGCCAGCAGCCTACCCAATGAGGAGACCCAGTACTTC	CASSLPNEETQYF
NA	TRBJ2-1	TRBV5-6	NA	13	TGTGCCAGCAGCGTGGGCAGGGGGGTGAAGCAGTTCTTC	CASSVGRGVKQFF
few	TRBJ2-3	TRBV28	TRBD1	16	TGTGCCAGCAGTAAAAGGACAGGAGTTAGCACAGATACGCAGTATTTT	CASSKRTGVSTDTQYF
NA	TRBJ1-4	TRBV15	TRBD1	15	TGTGCCACCAGCAGAGATCCGGGACAGGGTAAAAAACTGTTTTTT	CATSRDPGQGKKLFF
NA	TRBJ1-6	TRBV16	NA	13	TGTGCCAGCAGCCAATCGGGCAAGTCACCCCTCCACTTT	CASSQSGKSPLHF
NA	TRBJ1-1	TRBV27	NA	12	TGTGCCAGCATCAGGGGAGAGACTGAAGCTTTCTTT	CASIRGETEAFF
NA	TRBJ1-4	TRBV19	NA	13	TGTGCCAGTAAAGAGCCAGGCAATGAAAAACTGTTTTTT	CASKEPGNEKLFF
few	TRBJ2-7	TRBV15	NA	14	TGTGCCACCAGCACAGGGACGCCCCAGTACGAGCAGTACTTC	CATSTGTPQYEQYF
NA	TRBJ1-4	TRBV29-1	NA	13	TGCAGCGTTGGGGGTCGCCTTAATGAAAAACTGTTTTTT	CSVGGRLNEKLFF
NA	TRBJ2-7	TRBV6-2/TRBV6-3	TRBD2	14	TGTGCCAGCAGCCTTAGCGGGAGTCAGTACGAGCAGTACTTC	CASSLSGSQYEQYF
few	TRBJ1-3	TRBV5-1	NA	14	TGCGCCAGCAGCTCCCGGGACCGGGGAAACACCATATATTTT	CASSSRDRGNTIYF
NA	TRBJ2-6	TRBV4-3	TRBD1	19	TGCGCCAGCAGCCAAGATAGTACAGGGGCCTTTCGTGGGGCCAACGTCCTGACTTTC	CASSQDSTGAFRGANVLTF
NA	TRBJ2-2	TRBV29-1	TRBD2	16	TGCAGCGTTGCTGTGCGGGGGGTGAATGGAGCCGGGGAGCTGTTTTTT	CSVAVRGVNGAGELFF
NA	TRBJ2-1	TRBV11-3	TRBD2	15	TGTGCCAGCAGCCGGGGACTAGCGGGAGGGTTTGAGCAGTTCTTC	CASSRGLAGGFEQFF
NA	TRBJ2-2	TRBV6-2/TRBV6-3	NA	13	TGTGCCAGCAGTAAAAAAAACACCGGGGAGCTGTTTTTT	CASSKKNTGELFF
NA	TRBJ1-4	TRBV19	NA	12	TGTGCCAGTAGTCGGAGGAATGAAAAACTGTTTTTT	CASSRRNEKLFF
NA	TRBJ2-6	TRBV29-1	TRBD1	18	TGCAGCGTAAAGAACCCCGGACAGGTTTTCTCTGGGGCCAACGTCCTGACTTTC	CSVKNPGQVFSGANVLTF
NA	TRBJ1-2	TRBV30	NA	12	TGTGCCTGGAGTGTAACAGGGTCAGGCTACACCTTC	CAWSVTGSGYTF
NA	TRBJ1-2	TRBV28	NA	13	TGTGCCAGCAGGGGGGGGAGGCTCTATGGCTACACCTTC	CASRGGRLYGYTF
NA	TRBJ2-7	TRBV6-4	NA	14	TGTGCCAGCAGTGGGGGGCAGCCCAATCACGAGCAGTACTTC	CASSGGQPNHEQYF
NA	TRBJ2-1	TRBV9	NA	16	TGTGCCAGCACATCAACGGGAGTCCGGCTCCTGAATGAGCAGTTCTTC	CASTSTGVRLLNEQFF
once	TRBJ1-2	TRBV25-1	NA	12	TGTGCCAGCAGTGAAGTCGGCTATGGCTACACCTTC	CASSEVGYGYTF
NA	TRBJ1-2	TRBV9	NA	16	TGTGCCAGCAGCTCCCTAGGGAGGGATTATTATATTGGCTACACCTTC	CASSSLGRDYYIGYTF
NA	TRBJ1-6	TRBV28	NA	16	TGTGCCAGCAGCCGTCCGGTGGGGGTAGGTGATTCACCCCTCCACTTT	CASSRPVGVGDSPLHF
few	TRBJ2-7	TRBV29-1	NA	13	TGCAGCGTTGTGGCTGATCCCTCTTACGAGCAGTACTTC	CSVVADPSYEQYF
NA	TRBJ1-1	TRBV5-8	TRBD1	11	TGTGCCAGCAGAGACAGGGTTGAAGCTTTCTTT	CASRDRVEAFF
NA	TRBJ2-4	TRBV29-1	NA	11	TGCAGCGTTTTCCGGGGAAACATTCAGTACTTC	CSVFRGNIQYF
NA	TRBJ2-3	TRBV30	NA	13	TGTGCCTGGGGGACGGGGAGTAGGGATACGCAGTATTTT	CAWGTGSRDTQYF
NA	TRBJ1-5	TRBV7-9	NA	13	TGTGCCAGCAGCTTAGACGGACTTCAGCCCCAGCATTTT	CASSLDGLQPQHF
NA	TRBJ2-1	TRBV2	TRBD1	15	TGTGCCAGCAGTGAAGGGACAGGGAATTTTGTGGAGCAGTTCTTC	CASSEGTGNFVEQFF
few	TRBJ2-5	TRBV10-1	TRBD2	18	TGCGCCAGCAGTGAGTTGGGACTAGCGGGGGGGGATCAAGAGACCCAGTACTTC	CASSELGLAGGDQETQYF
NA	TRBJ1-5	TRBV5-5	NA	17	TGTGCCAGCAGCTCCCAATGGGACACCACAGGCAATCAGCCCCAGCATTTT	CASSSQWDTTGNQPQHF
once	TRBJ2-7	TRBV9	NA	15	TGTGCCAGCAGCGTAGGAGGGACGGGTTTTGGCGAGCAGTACTTC	CASSVGGTGFGEQYF
NA	TRBJ2-3	TRBV11-2	TRBD2	16	TGTGCCAGCAGCTTAGGACTAGCGGGAGGGGGGAGTACGCAGTATTTT	CASSLGLAGGGSTQYF
NA	TRBJ2-1	TRBV5-5	TRBD1	14	TGTGCCAGCAACCCTGGGACAGGGGGAGATGAGCAGTTCTTC	CASNPGTGGDEQFF
NA	TRBJ1-2	TRBV6-5	NA	14	TGTGCCAGCAGGATGAGGGGGTTGAACTATGGCTACACCTTC	CASRMRGLNYGYTF
NA	TRBJ1-3	TRBV19	NA	14	TGTGCCAGTAGTATACAGTTCTCTGGAAACACCATATATTTT	CASSIQFSGNTIYF
NA	TRBJ2-7	TRBV14	NA	11	TGTGCCAGCGCAGTGGGCTACGAGCAGTACTTC	CASAVGYEQYF
NA	TRBJ2-4	TRBV3-1/TRBV3-2	NA	13	TGTGCCAGCAGCCAAGGGGCCGCAAACATTCAGTACTTC	CASSQGAANIQYF